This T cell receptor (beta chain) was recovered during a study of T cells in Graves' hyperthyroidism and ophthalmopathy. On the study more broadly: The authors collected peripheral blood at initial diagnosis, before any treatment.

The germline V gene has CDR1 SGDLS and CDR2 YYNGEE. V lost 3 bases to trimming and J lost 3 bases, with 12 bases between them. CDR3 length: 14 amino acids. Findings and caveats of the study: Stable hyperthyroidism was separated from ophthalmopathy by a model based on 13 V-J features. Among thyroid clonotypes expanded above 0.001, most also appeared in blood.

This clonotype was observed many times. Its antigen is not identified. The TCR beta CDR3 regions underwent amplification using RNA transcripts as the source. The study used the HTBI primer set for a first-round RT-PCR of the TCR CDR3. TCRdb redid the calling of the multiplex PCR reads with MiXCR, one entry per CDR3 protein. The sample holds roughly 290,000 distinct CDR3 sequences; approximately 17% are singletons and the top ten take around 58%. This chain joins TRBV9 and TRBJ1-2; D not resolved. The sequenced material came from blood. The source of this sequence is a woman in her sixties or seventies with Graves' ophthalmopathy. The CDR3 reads CASSEGGGDYGYTF. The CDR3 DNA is TGTGCCAGCAGCGAGGGCGGAGGTGACTATGGCTACACCTTC.